Each of the 23 T cell receptor beta chains below was sequenced from the same sample in a study of CD8 T cells in ankylosing spondylitis (TCRdb year 2017). Results and caveats for the whole study, not just this receptor: A TCR beta motif made up of seven or eight highly homologous amino acid variants appeared to be characteristic of blood from ankylosing spondylitis patients.

Libraries were constructed by 5' RACE. The listed sequencing device is Illumina HiSeq 2500. Starting from the raw public reads, TCRdb applied fastp trimming at Q25, assembled clones with MiXCR and retained in-frame beta chains. Identical CDR3 proteins give one entry, which carries the most common genes and DNA. This sample holds about 540,000 distinct CDR3 sequences; 10% to 15% were observed only once. Of the sample, around 7% falls within the top ten clones. What these receptors recognize is not known. The specimen sequenced was blood, either unsorted or a sorted T cell fraction (not recorded which). These TCRs come from a male donor with ankylosing spondylitis.

A few counts support this clonotype. This chain links TRBV20-1 with TRBJ2-2, with a weak D call TRBD2 (6 bases). This CDR3 comprises 15 residues. CDR1 DFQATT and CDR2 SNEGSKA come from the germline V gene (reference sequence). The V end was cut by 0 bases, the J end by 4 bases, with 12 bases between. The DNA of the CDR3 is TGCAGTGCTAGAGAACCGGGGACTCGCACCGGGGAGCTGTTTTTT. Its protein product is CSAREPGTRTGELFF.

This clonotype came up a few times. This rearrangement joins TRBV5-1 to TRBJ2-7; D not resolved. The germline V gene encodes CDR1 SGHRS and CDR2 YFSETQ. The CDR3 extends over 13 amino acids. V lost 4 bases and J lost 6, with 14 bases in between. Written as DNA, the CDR3 is TGCGCCAGCAGCAACGGACCGATTGGCGAGCAGTACTTC. Translating gives CASSNGPIGEQYF.

The CDR3 DNA follows: TGTGCCAGCAGCTTATCAGGGATCACTTCACCCCTCCACTTT. Its protein is CASSLSGITSPLHF. The gene calls are TRBV7-9 and TRBJ1-6; tentatively, D is TRBD1 (5 bases). This CDR3 has 14 amino acids. Deletions cut 2 bases from V and 9 bases from J, with 11 bases between. The germline gives CDR1 SEHNR, CDR2 FQNEAQ (reference sequence).

This clonotype was observed at least ten times. The chain joins TRBV10-2 to TRBJ2-1; D is ambiguous. Per germline, CDR1 WSHSY and CDR2 SAAADI. V lost 10 bases, J lost 6 bases, and 7 bases lay in between. CDR3 length: 10 residues. The CDR3 DNA reads as TGCGCCACCTTCCTCAATGAGCAGTTCTTC. Its translation is CATFLNEQFF.

There are many counts of this clonotype. The chain couples TRBV24-1 to TRBJ2-5; TRBD2 is a possible D gene (5 bases). The CDR3 sequence is 15 residues long. From germline, CDR1 is KGHDR and CDR2 SFDVKD. V lost 4 bases and J lost 3, with 14 bases in between. The CDR3 sequence: CATSDHPRRKETQYF. CDR3 DNA sequence: TGTGCCACCAGTGACCACCCTAGGAGGAAAGAGACCCAGTACTTC.

V gene TRBV30 combines with J gene TRBJ1-4, with TRBD1 as a possible D gene (5 bases). Germline V gene data show CDR1 as GTSNPN and CDR2 as SVGIG (reference sequence). This CDR3 comprises 13 residues. V lost 4 bases and J 3 bases, leaving 9 bases between the germline ends. DNA for the CDR3: TGTGCCTGGACTGGGGGTGCTAATGAAAAACTGTTTTTT. It codes for CAWTGGANEKLFF.

J is TRBJ1-2 and V is TRBV4-2; no definite D call. The CDR3 totals 16 residues. The V gene's germline CDR1 is LGHNA and CDR2 YNFKEQ. Between the trimmed V and J ends, which lost 0 bases and 6 bases, there was a span of 17 bases. Here the CDR3 reads CASSQDHSLEADGYTF. CDR3 DNA: TGTGCCAGCAGCCAAGATCATTCCCTAGAAGCGGATGGCTACACCTTC.

This clonotype was recorded many times. V gene TRBV27 combines with J gene TRBJ1-1; D is possibly TRBD1 (6 bases). V dropped 8 bases and J dropped 0 bases, with 16 bases sitting between them. CDR1 is MNHEY, CDR2 SMNVEV, per germline (reference sequence). The CDR3 runs to 15 residues. The CDR3 DNA is TGTGCCAGCGGGACTCCAGGGGACATGAACACTGAAGCTTTCTTT. It is translated as CASGTPGDMNTEAFF.

V and J are TRBV7-9 and TRBJ1-1; D ambiguous. Looked up from germline, CDR1 is SEHNR and CDR2 is FQNEAQ (reference sequence). The V end lost 3 bases, the J end lost 1 base, and 6 bases lay between the germline ends. The length of the CDR3 is 13 residues. The CDR3 loop is CASSFDPNTEAFF. CDR3 nucleotides: TGTGCCAGCAGCTTCGACCCGAACACTGAAGCTTTCTTT.

The chain employs TRBV14 and TRBJ1-1, with no clear D. V lost 1 base and J lost 3, with 9 bases in between. CDR1 and CDR2 (germline): SGHDN, FVKESK. The CDR3 contains 14 residues. CDR3 loop: CASSQVRSYTEAFF. In nucleotides, the CDR3 is TGTGCCAGCAGCCAAGTTCGGTCATACACTGAAGCTTTCTTT.

The chain recombines TRBV10-3 with TRBJ2-1, with D maybe TRBD2 (6 bases). The CDR3 sequence is 11 residues long. Trimming pared 4 bases from V and 9 bases from J, leaving 7 bases between. Germline CDR1 and CDR2: ENHRY and SYGVKD. This CDR3 is CAISVAVEQFF. The DNA for the CDR3 is TGTGCCATCAGTGTAGCGGTTGAGCAGTTCTTC.

This clonotype came up many times. The chain employs TRBV20-1 and TRBJ1-1; TRBD1 matches at 9 bases. The CDR3 consists of 16 residues. Germline CDR1 is DFQATT and CDR2 is SNEGSKA (reference sequence). V lost 1 base, J lost 4 bases, and 10 bases stayed unmatched. Here the CDR3 DNA reads TGCAGTGCTAGAGGGGGACAGGGATATTTTGGCACTGAAGCTTTCTTT. It codes for CSARGGQGYFGTEAFF.

The chain employs TRBV9 and TRBJ2-7; a possible D gene is TRBD2 (5 bases). CDR3 length equals 13 residues. V was trimmed by 0 bases and J by 7 bases, leaving 11 bases between them. Per germline, CDR1 SGDLS and CDR2 YYNGEE. This CDR3 reads CASSVALGGEQYV. The CDR3, as DNA: TGTGCCAGCAGCGTAGCTTTAGGCGGGGAGCAGTACGTC.

The V gene is TRBV5-1, the J gene TRBJ2-7; tentatively, D is TRBD1 (6 bases). The CDR3 length is 15 residues. V lost 0 bases to trimming and J lost 2 bases, with 12 bases between them. Germline assignment: CDR1 SGHRS and CDR2 YFSETQ. The chain's CDR3 is CASSLGQRDTYEQYF. The CDR3 DNA reads as TGCGCCAGCAGCTTGGGTCAAAGGGACACCTACGAGCAGTACTTC.

The rearrangement joins TRBV14 to TRBJ2-1; 9 bases agree with TRBD2. Trimming at V came to 0 bases and at J to 8 bases, leaving 5 bases not matched to a gene. The CDR3 has 15 amino acids. CDR1 and CDR2 (germline): SGHDN, FVKESK. This chain's CDR3 is CASSQERGGEYEQFF. The CDR3 bases are TGTGCCAGCAGCCAAGAGCGCGGGGGGGAGTATGAGCAGTTCTTC.

The chain joins TRBV7-2 to TRBJ2-1; 8 nucleotides agree with TRBD2. The germline gives CDR1 SGHTA, CDR2 FQGNSA. Germline trimming cut 5 bases from V and 2 bases from J; bases unmatched to any gene: 8. CDR3 length equals 16 residues. CDR3 in amino acids: CASSPRAGVTYNEQFF. CDR3 coding DNA: TGTGCCAGCAGCCCAAGAGCGGGAGTGACCTACAATGAGCAGTTCTTC.

This sequence joins TRBV20-1 and TRBJ2-3; no firm D call. The CDR3 spans 13 residues. Germline loops: CDR1 DFQATT, CDR2 SNEGSKA (reference sequence). V lost 0 bases and J lost 4, with 8 bases in between. DNA for the CDR3: TGCAGTGCTAGAGATAGTTGGGCAGATACGCAGTATTTT. It codes for CSARDSWADTQYF.

The chain uses TRBV24-1 and TRBJ2-3; the match to TRBD2 covers 16 bases. The CDR3 extends over 20 amino acids. The V gene end was trimmed by 2 bases and the J gene end by 0 bases; junction bases not matched to a gene: 7. Germline V gene lookup returns CDR1 KGHDR and CDR2 SFDVKD. The CDR3 nucleotides read TGTGCCACCAGTGATTACGCCGGGACTAGCGGGAGGGCGAGCACAGATACGCAGTATTTT. Translation gives CATSDYAGTSGRASTDTQYF.

This chain connects TRBV15 to TRBJ1-5; D gene unclear. The CDR3 runs to 13 residues. Between the trimmed V and J ends, which lost 5 bases and 5 bases, there was a span of 10 bases. CDR1 is LNHNV and CDR2 is YYDKDF in the germline V gene (reference sequence). The CDR3 reads CATSLLDDQPQHF. The CDR3 region has the DNA TGTGCCACCAGCCTTTTGGATGATCAGCCCCAGCATTTT.

This clonotype appeared a few times. This chain joins TRBV27 and TRBJ2-1, with 8 bases identical to TRBD2. V shed 2 bases and J 2 bases; nucleotides not matched to a gene: 8. The germline gives CDR1 MNHEY, CDR2 SMNVEV (reference sequence). The CDR3 runs to 17 residues. CDR3 protein: CASSLEGGAGAYNEQFF. DNA for the CDR3: TGTGCCAGCAGTTTAGAGGGAGGAGCGGGAGCCTACAATGAGCAGTTCTTC.

There are a few counts of this clonotype. The rearrangement links TRBV4-1 to TRBJ2-3, with D possibly being TRBD2 (7 bases). The CDR3 consists of 17 residues. V was shortened by 0 bases and J by 1 base, with 14 bases between the two germline ends. The V gene's germline CDR1 is MGHRA and CDR2 YSYEKL. The CDR3 bases are TGCGCCAGCAGCCAAGATATTAGGGAGGGGGGCACAGATACGCAGTATTTT. Translation: CASSQDIREGGTDTQYF.

This clonotype was seen a handful of times. The rearrangement links TRBV29-1 to TRBJ2-1; 7 positions match TRBD2. The germline gives CDR1 SQVTM, CDR2 ANQGSEA. J gave up 6 bases and V 5 bases, and 4 bases lay outside the gene matches. The CDR3 runs to 12 residues. In nucleotides, the CDR3 is TGCAGCGTTAACTCGGGGGGCAATGAGCAGTTCTTC. Amino acids: CSVNSGGNEQFF.

This clonotype was detected ten times or more. The rearrangement joins TRBV13 to TRBJ2-1, with 12 positions matching TRBD2. The junction had 4 bases not matched to a gene; V was cut back by 4 bases and J by 6 bases. The CDR3 is 15 residues long. Germline assignment: CDR1 PRHDT and CDR2 FYEKMQ (reference sequence). In DNA form, the CDR3 reads TGTGCCAGCAGCTATCTAGCGGGAGGGCCCAATGAGCAGTTCTTC. Translated: CASSYLAGGPNEQFF. The whole variable domain, filled in from reference TRBV13 and TRBJ2-1, reads AAGVIQSPRHLIKEKRETATLKCYPIPRHDTVYWYQQGPGQDPQFLISFYEKMQSDKGSIPDRFSAQQFSDYHSELNMSSLELGDSALYFCASSYLAGGPNEQFFGPGTRLTVL.